Shown below are 10 T cell receptor beta chains from a single sample sequenced in a study of shared clonotypes between healthy human individuals. The assay was immunoSEQ multiplex PCR, and TCRdb's table has in-frame clones only and misses some. The table has roughly 1 million clones, about 75% seen once. Material: memory CD4+ T cells sorted from blood. The subset was: CD45RA-negative fraction. The source of these receptors is a man aged 18 to 30 in good health.

The chain joins TRBV6-5 to TRBJ2-7, with no clear D. V was clipped by 0 bases and J by 2 bases, with 11 bases between them. CDR1 and CDR2 (germline): MNHEY, SVGAGI. The CDR3 runs 15 residues. CDR3 loop: CASSYSFYSPYEQYF. In DNA form, the CDR3 reads TGTGCCAGCAGTTACTCCTTTTACAGCCCCTACGAGCAGTACTTC.

The DNA of the CDR3 is TGTGCCAGCTCACCGGGCAGCGGGGGGACCTACGAGCAGTACTTC. It specifies CASSPGSGGTYEQYF. The V call is TRBV18, the J call TRBJ2-7; the match to TRBD2 covers 9 bases. V dropped 3 bases and J dropped 2; count of bases not matched to a gene: 5. The CDR3 loop spans 15 amino acids. Germline V lookup: CDR1 KGHSH, CDR2 LQKENI.

This rearrangement joins TRBV4-2 to TRBJ2-3, with TRBD1 matching 8 bases. Germline V gives CDR1 LGHNA, CDR2 YNFKEQ. This CDR3 is built from 16 residues. V lost 1 base, J lost 3 bases, and 6 bases stayed unmatched. This chain's CDR3 is CASSQVGQGRTDTQYF. CDR3 in DNA: TGTGCCAGCAGCCAAGTTGGACAGGGTCGGACAGATACGCAGTATTTT.

This clone showed up just once. CDR3 nucleotides: TGTGCCAGCAGGGGACAGCACACCGGGGAGCTGTTTTTT. This encodes CASRGQHTGELFF. The V and J genes are TRBV6-1 and TRBJ2-2, with 7 positions matching TRBD1. The V and J ends lost 6 bases and 3 bases, in that order; junction bases with no gene match: 1. This CDR3 has 13 residues. Germline CDR1 reads MNHNS; CDR2 reads SASEGT.

A note on this clone: One end of the junction fails to match germline, which may point to a read error. The chain uses TRBV2 and TRBJ2-5, with a weak D call TRBD1 (6 bases). From germline, CDR1 is SNHLY and CDR2 FYNNEI. The CDR3 totals 12 residues. DNA for the CDR3: TGTGCCAGCAGTGAATGGGGGCTCGGGTGGGACTTC. It yields the protein CASSEWGLGWDF.

The chain uses TRBV11-2 and TRBJ1-3; D remains unclear. V was cut by 4 bases and J by 0 bases, with 10 bases left in between. Germline CDR1 reads SGHAT; CDR2 reads FQNNGV. This CDR3 contains 15 residues. This chain's CDR3 is CASSSDRSSGNTIYF. The CDR3 DNA sequence: TGTGCCAGCAGCTCGGACCGAAGCTCTGGAAACACCATATATTTT.

This clone has just one count. The V and J genes are TRBV11-2 and TRBJ2-7; the match to TRBD2 covers 10 bases. The length of the CDR3 is 15 residues. Trimming at V came to 3 bases and at J to 2 bases, leaving 4 bases not matched to a gene. CDR1 is SGHAT, CDR2 FQNNGV, per germline. This CDR3 is CASSLGSGRAYEQYF. The CDR3, as DNA: TGTGCCAGCAGCTTGGGGAGCGGGAGGGCCTACGAGCAGTACTTC. Supplemented by reference TRBV11-2 and TRBJ2-7, the full variable domain reads EAGVAQSPRYKIIEKRQSVAFWCNPISGHATLYWYQQILGQGPKLLIQFQNNGVVDDSQLPKDRFSAERLKGVDSTLKIQPAKLEDSAVYLCASSLGSGRAYEQYFGPGTRLTVT.

This clone was counted only a few times. The CDR3 loop reads CASSDEVVTGLEKLFF. CDR3 DNA: TGTGCCAGCAGTGATGAGGTCGTGACAGGTCTTGAAAAACTGTTTTTT. V usage is TRBV25-1 and J usage is TRBJ1-4; weak D call: TRBD1 (6 bases). The CDR3 runs 16 residues. Germline loops: CDR1 MGHDK, CDR2 SYGVNS. V shed 3 bases and J shed 7 bases, with 18 bases lying between them.

This clone was detected only once. The genes are TRBV19 and TRBJ2-1; 11 bases match TRBD2. Germline CDR1 reads LNHDA; CDR2 reads SQIVND (reference sequence). V was pared by 6 bases and J by 12 bases, with 7 bases of the junction left unmatched. The CDR3 is 13 amino acids. CDR3 amino acids: CASSDLAGGLQFF. The CDR3 DNA reads as TGTGCCAGTAGCGATCTAGCGGGAGGCTTGCAGTTCTTC.

A few counts support this clone. V usage is TRBV30 and J usage is TRBJ1-6; D is ambiguous. The CDR3 totals 12 residues. The V end was cut by 2 bases, the J end by 12 bases, with 11 bases between. Germline CDR1 and CDR2: GTSNPN and SVGIG (reference sequence). The CDR3 coding sequence is TGTGCCTGGAGTAAAGTTCGGGAACCCCTCCACTTT. It codes for CAWSKVREPLHF.